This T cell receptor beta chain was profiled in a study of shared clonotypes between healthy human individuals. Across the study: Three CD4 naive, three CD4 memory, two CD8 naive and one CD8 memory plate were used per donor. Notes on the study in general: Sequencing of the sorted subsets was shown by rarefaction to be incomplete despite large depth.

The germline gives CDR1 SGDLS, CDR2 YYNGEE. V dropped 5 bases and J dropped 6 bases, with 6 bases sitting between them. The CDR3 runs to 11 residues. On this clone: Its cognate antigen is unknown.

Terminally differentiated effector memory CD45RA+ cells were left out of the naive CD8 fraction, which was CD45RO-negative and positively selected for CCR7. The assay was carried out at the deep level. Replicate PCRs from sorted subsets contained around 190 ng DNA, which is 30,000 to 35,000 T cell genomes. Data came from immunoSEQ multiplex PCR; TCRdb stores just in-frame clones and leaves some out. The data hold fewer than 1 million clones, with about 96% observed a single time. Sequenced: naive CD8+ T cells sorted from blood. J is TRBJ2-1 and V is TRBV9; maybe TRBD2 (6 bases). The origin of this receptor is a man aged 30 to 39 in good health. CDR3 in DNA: TGTGCCAGCAGGGGGGGCAATGAGCAGTTCTTC. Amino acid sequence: CASRGGNEQFF.